The 17 T cell receptor beta chains below come from one sample, sequenced in a study of cytomegalovirus exposure and HLA in healthy donors (dated by TCRdb to 2016 to 2017). Library construction relied on the immunoSEQ multiplex PCR assay. The table comes from immuneACCESS by way of TCRdb, which keeps in-frame sequences with V and J called. Part of the clones is missing from these tables; in studies checked, under half for an unresolved V gene and the rest for unknown reasons. This sample holds more than 110,000 clones; 84% were observed only once. The ten largest account for almost 1.5% of the sample. Sequenced: PBMCs. The receptor source for this set is a woman aged 25 to 39 in good health and CMV-seronegative.

The rearrangement links TRBV6-5 to TRBJ1-2, with D possibly TRBD1 on 6 matching bases. CDR3 size: 15 residues. With 6 bases removed from V and 6 bases from J, the gap between germline ends came to 20 bases. Germline-derived CDR1 and CDR2 are MNHEY and SVGAGI. The CDR3 sequence is CASRKPQGLVDGYTF. The CDR3 DNA sequence: TGTGCCAGCAGGAAGCCTCAGGGGCTAGTGGATGGCTACACCTTC.

This clone was observed once. The chain has TRBV9 and TRBJ2-5; TRBD2 agrees at 9 bases. The V gene's germline CDR1 is SGDLS and CDR2 YYNGEE. V shed 0 bases and J 1 base; nucleotides not matched to a gene: 4. The CDR3 is 16 residues long. The CDR3 region has the DNA TGTGCCAGCAGCGTAGCGCCAGCGGGGGGCCAAGAGACCCAGTACTTC. This codes for CASSVAPAGGQETQYF.

The rearrangement uses TRBV4-2 and TRBJ1-6; D is possibly TRBD1 (5 bases). V was clipped by 4 bases and J by 0 bases, with 16 bases between them. The germline V gene has CDR1 LGHNA and CDR2 YNFKEQ. The CDR3 sequence is 18 residues long. Here the CDR3 reads CASSLNMRGLSYNSPLHF. The DNA of the CDR3 is TGTGCCAGCAGCCTTAACATGAGGGGACTCTCCTATAATTCACCCCTCCACTTT.

The chain employs TRBV7-9 and TRBJ2-3, with D possibly matching TRBD1 (5 bases). This CDR3 has 17 amino acids. Germline CDR1 and CDR2: SEHNR and FQNEAQ (reference sequence). Trimming removed 1 base from V and 1 base from J, with 15 bases in between. CDR3 DNA: TGTGCCAGCAGCTTAGGGCTTGCAGGGTGGGGCACAGATACGCAGTATTTT. Translated, it gives CASSLGLAGWGTDTQYF. The full variable domain, in which reference TRBV7-9 and TRBJ2-3 provide the parts outside the CDR3, is DTGVSQNPRHKITKRGQNVTFRCDPISEHNRLYWYRQTLGQGPEFLTYFQNEAQLEKSRLLSDRFSAERPKGSFSTLEIQRTEQGDSAMYLCASSLGLAGWGTDTQYFGPGTRLTVL.

This chain connects TRBV29-1 to TRBJ2-5, with TRBD2 matching 7 bases. Germline V gene lookup returns CDR1 SQVTM and CDR2 ANQGSEA. The V gene end was trimmed by 7 bases and the J gene end by 1 base; junction bases not matched to a gene: 3. The CDR3 consists of 12 residues. The CDR3 is CSGREGQETQYF. CDR3 coding DNA: TGCAGCGGCAGGGAGGGCCAAGAGACCCAGTACTTC.

The chain employs TRBV7-9 and TRBJ2-3, with 13 positions matching TRBD2. The germline CDR1 and CDR2 sequences are SEHNR and FQNEAQ (reference sequence). V lost 4 bases to trimming and J lost 6 bases; unmatched junction nucleotides: 7. CDR3 length: 16 residues. The CDR3 DNA reads as TGTGCCAGCAGCTACCGGACTAGCGGGGGCCGGGATACGCAGTATTTT. Translated, it gives CASSYRTSGGRDTQYF.

The V and J genes are TRBV18 and TRBJ2-5; 8 bases align to TRBD2. Trimming took 5 bases from V and 5 from J; bases not matched to a gene: 7. This CDR3 region has 14 residues. The germline V gene encodes CDR1 KGHSH and CDR2 LQKENI. The CDR3 is CASSTNSGVETQYF. The CDR3 nucleotides are TGTGCCAGCTCAACCAATAGCGGGGTTGAGACCCAGTACTTC.

This clone appeared a single time. V gene TRBV28 combines with J gene TRBJ1-2, with a tentative D call TRBD1 (6 bases). The CDR3 has 12 amino acids. The ends were cut back, 5 bases at V and 6 bases at J, with 10 bases in the middle. CDR1 is MDHEN, CDR2 SYDVKM, per germline. CDR3 sequence (DNA): TGTGCCAGCAGTGGCCACAGGGATGGCTACACCTTC. This translates into CASSGHRDGYTF.

The chain is built from TRBV4-1 and TRBJ2-5; the D gene is possibly TRBD1 (5 bases). V lost 4 bases, J lost 0 bases, and 12 bases lay in between. CDR3 length: 15 amino acids. Germline CDR1 and CDR2: MGHRA and YSYEKL. The CDR3: CASSRIGADQETQYF. The DNA of the CDR3 is TGCGCCAGCAGCCGGATAGGGGCGGACCAAGAGACCCAGTACTTC.

The chain recombines TRBV7-2 with TRBJ2-1; 7 positions agree with TRBD2. V lost 1 base to trimming and J lost 6 bases; unmatched junction nucleotides: 0. The CDR3 is 13 residues long. Germline CDR1 SGHTA, CDR2 FQGNSA. In nucleotides, the CDR3 is TGTGCCAGCAGCTTAGGACTAGCCAATGAGCAGTTCTTC. Translated, it gives CASSLGLANEQFF. Drawing the rest from reference TRBV7-2 and TRBJ2-1, the complete variable domain is GAGVSQSPSNKVTEKGKDVELRCDPISGHTALYWYRQSLGQGLEFLIYFQGNSAPDKSGLPSDRFSAERTGGSVSTLTIQRTQQEDSAVYLCASSLGLANEQFFGPGTRLTVL.

This chain connects TRBV10-3 to TRBJ2-7, with TRBD1 as a possible D gene (6 bases). CDR1 and CDR2 from the germline V gene are ENHRY and SYGVKD. Trimming shortened V by 2 bases and J by 3 bases, and 11 bases separated the two germline ends. This CDR3 region has 14 residues. DNA for the CDR3: TGTGCCATCAGTGAGAGAACAGGGCTCTACGAGCAGTACTTC. This codes for CAISERTGLYEQYF.

The V gene is TRBV7-3, the J gene TRBJ1-1; D is perhaps TRBD1 (5 bases). The CDR3 is 15 residues long. CDR1 SGHTA and CDR2 FQGTGA come from the germline V gene. Trimming cost V 5 bases and J 1 base, with 14 bases left between them. The CDR3 sequence is CASSPGPQPNTEAFF. The DNA of the CDR3 is TGTGCCAGCAGCCCAGGGCCTCAACCGAACACTGAAGCTTTCTTT.

This chain connects TRBV7-2 to TRBJ1-5, with a possible D match to TRBD1 (5 bases). The CDR3 is 15 amino acids. Trimming left V 5 bases short and J 0 bases short, with 11 bases between. CDR1 is SGHTA and CDR2 is FQGNSA in the germline V gene. CDR3 region: CASSPLQGSNQPQHF. CDR3 nucleotides: TGTGCCAGCAGCCCGCTGCAGGGTAGCAATCAGCCCCAGCATTTT.

The CDR3 is CATRGRGNTGELFF. The CDR3, as DNA: TGTGCCACCCGGGGCAGGGGTAACACCGGGGAGCTGTTTTTT. The V gene is TRBV28, the J gene TRBJ2-2; D is perhaps TRBD1 (6 bases). Trimming stripped 10 bases from V and 2 bases from J, with 14 bases between. Germline CDR1 is MDHEN and CDR2 is SYDVKM. This CDR3 spans 14 amino acids.

This chain joins TRBV18 and TRBJ2-7; 9 nucleotides align to TRBD1. V dropped 2 bases and J dropped 3; count of bases not matched to a gene: 2. CDR1 KGHSH and CDR2 LQKENI come from the germline V gene. The CDR3 spans 14 residues. The CDR3 region is CASSPGTGFYEQYF. The CDR3 coding sequence is TGTGCCAGCTCACCAGGGACAGGGTTCTACGAGCAGTACTTC.

The genes are TRBV5-1 and TRBJ2-1; no clear D. The CDR3 is 15 residues long. Germline loops: CDR1 SGHRS, CDR2 YFSETQ. V gave up 3 bases and J gave up 5 bases, with 15 bases separating them. The CDR3 sequence is CASSSHYITHNEQFF. Here the CDR3 DNA reads TGCGCCAGCAGCTCCCATTATATCACACACAATGAGCAGTTCTTC.

The CDR3 DNA reads TGCGCCAGCATATCGACAGGGGATACCAATGAGCAGTTCTTC. It translates to CASISTGDTNEQFF. V is TRBV10-2 and J is TRBJ2-1; 8 positions agree with TRBD1. V lost 7 bases, J lost 6 bases, and 8 bases stayed unmatched. The CDR3 extends over 14 amino acids. Germline values: CDR1 WSHSY, CDR2 SAAADI.